This TCR beta chain was observed in a study of T-cell memory formation after mild COVID-19. Findings and limits, study-wide: That cross-reactive memory joined was suggested by some responding clones appearing in pre-infection memory.

In its sample, this clonotype was seen many times. What it binds is not known. TCR alpha and TCR beta cDNA libraries carrying sample barcodes and UMIs came from 5'RACE with constant-segment primers. TCRdb processed the 5' RACE reads anew with MiXCR; each CDR3 protein has one entry. The sample lists fewer than 700,000 distinct CDR3 sequences, over 15% seen once, with around 13% in the top ten. The germline gives CDR1 SEHNR, CDR2 FQNEAQ (reference sequence). The CDR3 totals 16 residues. The V gene end was trimmed by 0 bases and the J gene end by 5 bases; junction bases not matched to a gene: 8. This chain links TRBV7-9 with TRBJ1-1; 8 nucleotides align to TRBD1. The TCR comes from an adult woman who had mild COVID-19 (a few samples of this study predate the infection). Cell type and time point are not known. The source material was PBMCs or a T cell subset sorted from them (not recorded which). CDR3 sequence (DNA): TGTGCCAGCAGCTTAGCCCAGGGGGCATCGAGGACTGAAGCTTTCTTT. Residues: CASSLAQGASRTEAFF.